This T cell receptor beta chain was sequenced in a study of blood T cell repertoires in COVID-19. Study summary: Spain, Italy and the United States supplied samples that represented acute and convalescent COVID-19.

Under the authors' procedure: How many nucleated cells were present was estimated from reference gene primer amplification. This table comes from immunoSEQ multiplex PCR, and its TCRdb copy is limited to in-frame clones, with some not included. The V and J calls and clone size were taken over from that table, and D and trimming were inferred from the DNA. This table holds over 450,000 clones, approximately 91% found once. Seattle enrolled patients during active infection and tracked them longitudinally. The CDR3 is 15 residues long. CDR1 and CDR2 from the germline V gene are ENHRY and SYGVKD. After removal of 6 bases from V and 6 bases from J, the junction contained 11 bases not matched to a gene.

The chain carries TRBV10-3 and TRBJ2-7; 10 nucleotides align to TRBD1. The sequence was obtained from a woman between 45 and 60 years old with COVID-19, enrolled during active disease. Source material: peripheral blood. CDR3 protein: CAISRQGAEGGEQYF. The DNA of the CDR3 is TGTGCCATCAGCCGACAGGGGGCCGAGGGGGGCGAGCAGTACTTC.